This TCR beta chain was observed in a study of regulatory T cells in long-lasting Graves disease. Overall study results and limits: When disease was persistent, TRBV28, TRBJ1-2 and TRBJ2-5 were the favored segments. Samples came from peripheral blood alone, without thyroid tissue.

The sample holds many counts of this clonotype. Its cognate antigen is unknown. The authors built TCR beta libraries using iRepertoire HTBI primers and Arm-PCR of CDR3 regions. TCRdb re-called the multiplex PCR reads with MiXCR, one entry per CDR3 protein. This table holds under 500,000 distinct CDR3 sequences, about 17% found once. The time point was: newly diagnosed GD, antithyroid drugs for less than 3 months. Extracted RNA from PBMCs served as the source of the TCR library. The CDR3 is 20 amino acids. Trimming cost V 2 bases and J 2 bases, with 25 bases left between them. Germline V lookup: CDR1 MDHEN, CDR2 SYDVKM. In addition, the sample was reused for a study of T cells in Graves' hyperthyroidism and ophthalmopathy. This second study says: In validation, the model predicted ophthalmopathy. These predictions came a median roughly 7.1 months before onset.

The chain couples TRBV28 to TRBJ2-1, with D perhaps being TRBD1 or TRBD2 (6 bases each). This receptor was obtained from a woman aged 30 to 39 with Graves disease. The sequenced sample was peripheral blood mononuclear cells (PBMCs), obtained at new diagnosis, from a patient treated with antithyroid drugs. CDR3 nucleotide sequence: TGTGCCAGCAGTTTAGGGGGTGTCCACGGGGGCAGGGCCCCCTACAATGAGCAGTTCTTC. Its protein is CASSLGGVHGGRAPYNEQFF.